The clone carrying this T cell receptor (beta chain) was picked up one time. Its target is unknown. Only in-frame clones appear in the TCRdb table, and some are missing; sequencing was by immunoSEQ multiplex PCR. The profile shows about 550,000 clones, nearly 97% of them singletons. This record belongs to a study of shared clonotypes between healthy human individuals. CDR3 length equals 14 residues. Germline V gives CDR1 WNHNN, CDR2 SYGVQD (reference sequence). V gave up 3 bases and J gave up 4 bases, with 12 bases separating them. General study findings and limits: Naive subsets typically showed greater estimated richness than memory subsets. Clonotypes that were shared across a handful of donors made up about 4.5% of naive CD4 clonotypes.

Naive CD8 populations comprised CD45RO-negative cells positively selected for CCR7, excluding terminally differentiated effector memory CD45RA+ cells. The chain employs TRBV10-1 and TRBJ1-2; D might be TRBD1 (5 bases). The sample taken for sequencing was naive CD8+ T cells sorted from blood. The origin of this receptor is a woman in her 30s in good health. In DNA form, the CDR3 reads TGCGCCAGCAGTGATACCAGGGCGGGCTATGGCTACACCTTC. This sequence encodes CASSDTRAGYGYTF.